This record concerns one T cell receptor (beta chain) sequence. There are many counts of this clonotype. Its binding antigen is unknown. Base qualities are not provided; no much larger clone lies one nucleotide away. These data originate in a study of low-dose radiotherapy and immunotherapy resistance in tumors (dated by TCRdb to 2022 to 2024). Concerning the study at large: In Cohort 1, each fraction delivered 0.5 Gy every 2 weeks, and the prescribed total PTV dose was 6.5 Gy. Aspirin 300 mg was taken orally once daily by patients for four cycles, starting on cycle 1 day 1. Patients were given nivolumab as a 240 mg flat dose every two weeks and ipilimumab at 1 mg/kg every six weeks, with both drugs delivered intravenously. Intravenous cyclophosphamide at 200 mg/m2 was administered every two weeks, one day ahead of each radiation and immunotherapy administration. Eight patients were included in the translational analysis: three from the first dose cohort and the first five from the second dose cohort. The trial did not randomize participants into treatment groups. Patients in Cohort 2 were given 1 Gy per fraction every two weeks, for a total of 13 Gy across 26 weeks.

Instrument on record: Illumina HiSeq 2500. Superscript III and a set of TRAV- and TRBV-specific primers were used to synthesize first-strand cDNA, so that both TCRalpha and TCRbeta chains were covered. A roughly 19-cycle PCR with Phusion amplified the TCRs, pairing a constant-region primer with the adapter that was attached to the V primers. Isolated mRNA was amplified with the MessageAmp II aRNA Amplification Kit, using a 16-hour in vitro transcription at 37°C. mRNA for TCR sequencing was isolated with the Dynabeads mRNA DIRECT Purification Kit. Indexed Illumina adapters were added in a second Phusion PCR of approximately 27 cycles, after which AMPure XP beads were used to purify the products. Per the original workflow: Custom Perl scripts pooled TCR sequences encoding the same protein, removed out-of-frame sequences and computed each clonotype's abundance. Any TCR sequence backed by just one read was left out of the analysis. Shannon entropy, Gini index, clonality, richness, and the frequency of TCRs shared between repertoires were included as repertoire metrics. Clones were called with MiXCR by TCRdb after fastp trimmed the public reads at Q25, and only in-frame beta chains were retained. Each entry is one CDR3 protein sequence, shown with its most common DNA and genes. TCRdb, not the authors, supplied the V and J calls. Here the sample has some 57,000 distinct CDR3 sequences; under 30% occur a single time. The ten largest clones add up to roughly 6.7% of the sample.

The sample's time point label, in plain terms: after trial treatment. The sample's treatment or condition label, decoded: LDRT plus nivolumab, ipilimumab, low-dose cyclophosphamide and aspirin (RACIN trial). The donors took part in RACIN, a single-arm, phase I, dose-escalation trial that combined nivolumab, ipilimumab, aspirin, low-dose cyclophosphamide and low-dose radiotherapy. Patients were eligible if they had advanced solid tumors that were TIL-negative. CDR1 and CDR2 (SQVTM, ANQGSEA) derive from the germline V gene. Relative to germline, V is 4 bases shorter and J is 3 bases shorter, with 14 bases between their ends. The cysteine opens and the phenylalanine closes a CDR3 of 14 amino acids. The sequence is cut down to CDR3 DNA, 42 bases in frame from base 1.

This material consisted of PBMCs, taken after low-dose radiotherapy plus immunotherapy. The V and J segments used are TRBV29-1 and TRBJ2-3; D gene: possibly TRBD1, on 5 matching bases. The TCR sequence derives from a male donor with prostate cancer. The DNA reads as follows: TGCAGCGTTGGTGGTGGAGCAGGGACAGATACGCAGTATTTT. This translates into CSVGGGAGTDTQYF.